One sample yielded the 18 T cell receptor beta chains listed below, sequenced in a study of T cell responses to AZD1222 COVID-19 vaccine (dated by TCRdb to about 2021). Library creation used the immunoSEQ multiplex PCR assay. TCRdb retrieved this table from immuneACCESS and kept in-frame rearrangements only. Not all clones are present; in checked studies, unresolved V genes account for under half, and no reason is known for the remainder. Within this sample are roughly 140,000 clones, with around 88% of them counted one time only. The ten top clones hold roughly 3% of the sample. In the paper's terms, the time point label means: baseline before first vaccination. Sequences were derived from peripheral blood, sampled on day 0 of AZD1222 vaccination. Receptor source: an adult in good health.

This sequence joins TRBV18 and TRBJ2-3; perhaps TRBD2 as D (6 bases). Germline V gives CDR1 KGHSH, CDR2 LQKENI. V lost 8 bases and J 0 bases, leaving 18 bases between the germline ends. The CDR3 is made up of 16 amino acids. The chain's CDR3 is CASQRRGRGSTDTQYF. The DNA of the CDR3 is TGTGCCAGCCAGAGGAGGGGCCGGGGGAGCACAGATACGCAGTATTTT.

The CDR3 is CASSPLALGLAGVETQYF. The CDR3 region has the DNA TGTGCCAGCAGCCCTCTGGCGTTGGGACTAGCGGGAGTCGAGACCCAGTACTTC. V and J are TRBV7-6 and TRBJ2-5; 14 nucleotides agree with TRBD2. The CDR3 runs to 18 residues. CDR1 and CDR2 (germline): SGHVS, FNYEAQ. Germline trimming cut 5 bases from V and 5 bases from J; bases unmatched to any gene: 13. Full variable domain (outside the CDR3, taken from reference TRBV7-6 and TRBJ2-5): GAGVSQSPRYKVTKRGQDVALRCDPISGHVSLYWYRQALGQGPEFLTYFNYEAQQDKSGLPNDRFSAERPEGSISTLTIQRTEQRDSAMYRCASSPLALGLAGVETQYFGPGTRLLVL.

V gene TRBV5-6 combines with J gene TRBJ2-1; 9 bases fit TRBD2. This CDR3 region has 16 residues. J was trimmed by 7 bases and V by 3 bases; bases with no gene match: 11. In germline, CDR1 is SGHDT, CDR2 YYEEEE. CDR3 protein: CASSSRSGRWLNEQFF. The CDR3 DNA reads as TGTGCCAGCAGCTCTCGGAGCGGGAGGTGGTTGAATGAGCAGTTCTTC.

The chain links TRBV7-8 to TRBJ2-3; D call uncertain. The V gene lost 1 base and the J gene lost 6 bases, with 14 bases spanning the gap. The germline CDR1 and CDR2 sequences are SGHVS and FQNEAQ. The CDR3 is made up of 15 amino acids. For the CDR3, the DNA is TGTGCCAGCAGCTTAGTGGGTCTAGTCGGGGATACGCAGTATTTT. Its translation is CASSLVGLVGDTQYF.

This sequence joins TRBV5-4 and TRBJ2-7; 9 positions agree with TRBD2. Germline lookup yields CDR1 SGHNT and CDR2 YYREEE (reference sequence). This CDR3 is 15 amino acids long. J lost 4 bases, V lost 4 bases, and 9 bases had no gene match. CDR3 amino acids: CASSPRTSELYEQYF. The CDR3, as DNA: TGTGCCAGCAGCCCTCGGACTAGCGAACTGTACGAGCAGTACTTC.

V is TRBV6-5 and J is TRBJ1-2; tentatively, D is TRBD1 (5 bases). Trimming removed 0 bases at V and 5 bases at J, with 13 bases between. Per the germline V gene, CDR1 is MNHEY and CDR2 is SVGAGI. The CDR3 is 15 residues long. The CDR3 DNA reads TGTGCCAGCAGTTACTCGAGACAGCGAAATTATGGCTACACCTTC. Its protein product is CASSYSRQRNYGYTF.

The rearrangement links TRBV7-9 to TRBJ1-2; TRBD1 matches at 9 bases. The CDR3 spans 16 residues. The trim removed 5 bases at V and 5 bases at J, leaving 12 bases unmatched. The V gene's germline CDR1 is SEHNR and CDR2 FQNEAQ (reference sequence). The CDR3 coding sequence is TGTGCCAGCAGCCCGACGACGGGACAGGGCATGTATGGCTACACCTTC. It yields the protein CASSPTTGQGMYGYTF.

The chain recombines TRBV15 with TRBJ2-2; 7 nucleotides agree with TRBD1. V trimming: 0 bases; J trimming: 11 bases; junction bases outside the gene matches: 3. Looked up from germline, CDR1 is LNHNV and CDR2 is YYDKDF (reference sequence). This CDR3 has 13 residues. The CDR3 region is CATSRDPGGELFF. The CDR3 DNA reads TGTGCCACCAGCAGAGATCCAGGGGGAGAGCTGTTTTTT. Full variable domain (outside the CDR3, taken from reference TRBV15 and TRBJ2-2): DAMVIQNPRYQVTQFGKPVTLSCSQTLNHNVMYWYQQKSSQAPKLLFHYYDKDFNNEADTPDNFQSRRPNTSFCFLDIRSPGLGDTAMYLCATSRDPGGELFFGEGSRLTVL.

The CDR3: CAWRRGPTTDNYGYTF. Written as DNA, the CDR3 is TGTGCCTGGAGACGCGGACCGACAACTGACAACTATGGCTACACCTTC. The gene calls are TRBV30 and TRBJ1-2; D is unresolved. Between the trimmed V and J ends, which lost 3 bases and 2 bases, there was a span of 19 bases. The CDR3 is made up of 16 amino acids. The germline gives CDR1 GTSNPN, CDR2 SVGIG (reference sequence).

J is TRBJ2-3 and V is TRBV12-3 or TRBV12-4; 7 nucleotides align to TRBD2. The CDR3 sequence is 13 residues long. V gave up 8 bases and J gave up 3 bases; unmatched junction bases: 5. The DNA of the CDR3 is TGTGCCAGCTCGGGGGGTTCGACAGATACGCAGTATTTT. Translating gives CASSGGSTDTQYF.

The gene calls are TRBV19 and TRBJ2-2, with TRBD1 matching 8 bases. J was trimmed by 1 base and V by 2 bases; bases with no gene match: 3. Per the germline V gene, CDR1 is LNHDA and CDR2 is SQIVND (reference sequence). The length of the CDR3 is 16 residues. In DNA, the CDR3 is TGTGCCAGTAGTATATCGACAGGGGTGAACACCGGGGAGCTGTTTTTT. Translating it yields CASSISTGVNTGELFF.

The rearrangement joins TRBV19 to TRBJ2-5; possible D gene TRBD1, 8 bases. This CDR3 spans 15 amino acids. Germline V lookup: CDR1 LNHDA, CDR2 SQIVND (reference sequence). The V end was cut by 9 bases, the J end by 5 bases, with 22 bases between. This chain's CDR3 is CASSRYGQGGETQYF. The CDR3 bases are TGTGCCAGCTCTAGGTACGGACAGGGAGGGGAGACCCAGTACTTC.

Only one count was recorded for this clone. The CDR3 sequence is CASSIGGDRGSPQHF. CDR3 bases: TGTGCCAGTAGTATAGGAGGGGACAGGGGGTCGCCCCAGCATTTT. The chain couples TRBV19 to TRBJ1-5, with 11 bases that match TRBD1. The CDR3 spans 15 residues. V trimming: 1 base; J trimming: 9 bases; junction bases outside the gene matches: 5. Germline V CDR1 and CDR2: LNHDA, SQIVND (reference sequence).

This chain uses TRBV19 with TRBJ2-7, with 10 nucleotides matching TRBD1. This CDR3 spans 18 amino acids. With 5 bases clipped from V and 1 base from J, the junction kept 14 bases outside the gene matches. CDR1 LNHDA and CDR2 SQIVND come from the germline V gene (reference sequence). The CDR3, as DNA: TGTGCCAGTAGTCACACCTGGAGGGGACAGGGGACATCCTACGAGCAGTACTTC. Residues: CASSHTWRGQGTSYEQYF.

The V gene is TRBV7-2, the J gene TRBJ1-6; 9 bases are shared with TRBD1. The V and J ends lost 5 bases and 7 bases, in that order; junction bases with no gene match: 6. In germline, CDR1 is SGHTA, CDR2 FQGNSA. The CDR3 has 15 residues. Here the CDR3 reads CASSNRTGVNSPLHF. The CDR3 coding sequence is TGTGCCAGCAGCAATCGGACAGGGGTGAATTCACCCCTCCACTTT.

The chain carries TRBV7-9 and TRBJ1-6; unclear D gene. The V gene lost 3 bases and the J gene lost 1 base, with 7 bases spanning the gap. The CDR3 has 15 residues. The germline V gene has CDR1 SEHNR and CDR2 FQNEAQ (reference sequence). CDR3 residues: CASSFTGSYNSPLHF. Written as DNA, the CDR3 is TGTGCCAGCAGCTTTACCGGATCCTATAATTCACCCCTCCACTTT.

The DNA of the CDR3 is TGCGCCAGCAGCGGGACTCTTTCCTACGAGCAGTACTTC. This sequence encodes CASSGTLSYEQYF. The rearrangement joins TRBV5-1 to TRBJ2-7, with D possibly being TRBD2 (6 bases). The V gene lost 4 bases and the J gene lost 1 base, with 9 bases spanning the gap. CDR1 SGHRS and CDR2 YFSETQ come from the germline V gene. CDR3 size: 13 residues.

The chain employs TRBV30 and TRBJ1-3; D remains unclear. Germline CDR1 and CDR2: GTSNPN and SVGIG (reference sequence). V was pared by 0 bases and J by 0 bases, with 9 bases between. The CDR3 covers 15 residues. CDR3 in amino acids: CAWSVVRSSGNTIYF. The CDR3 DNA follows: TGTGCCTGGAGTGTTGTCCGAAGCTCTGGAAACACCATATATTTT.